This T cell receptor beta chain was recorded in a study of cytomegalovirus exposure and HLA in healthy donors (dated by TCRdb to 2016 to 2017). About the study as a whole: According to an earlier analysis of 587 of the donors, 150 million to 200 million T cells yielded 117 million unique TCR beta sequences and around 280 Gb of sequence data. Around 300 gigabases of sequencing data and approximately 93 million unique TCR sequences were included in an early release covering 550 to 800 HLA-typed donors. Of the roughly 400 genotyped donors, 65% to 90% fell in the genetic ancestry cluster associated with self-reported Caucasian donors. The study aimed to test whether signatures of past pathogen exposure could be identified by cataloging public T cell receptors. The study used immunosequencing to profile the T cell repertoires of approximately 640 subjects and linked those repertoires to cytomegalovirus serostatus. A separate validation cohort of over a hundred different subjects was used in addition to the 666-subject first cohort. High-throughput TCR immunosequencing, statistical association of individual TCRs with disease status, and machine learning were combined to predict cytomegalovirus infection status. In a later analysis, previously published TCR beta repertoires from several hundred donors were re-analyzed and high-resolution HLA genotyping was added so that TCR occurrence patterns could be studied. The later analysis used no new phenotypic data to find candidate immune exposures, relying instead on TCR beta sequences and their occurrence across donors. An earlier analysis of 587 of the donors used high-throughput TCR beta sequencing to judge whether each TCR beta V gene segment behaved as functional or pseudogenic. Donor age, sex, ethnicity and CMV serostatus were collected together with the repertoire data. Genome-wide SNP genotypes for about 60% of the 666 donors were used in a later genetic analysis, which treated that subset as a discovery cohort. Every discovery cohort repertoire had been produced on one sequencing platform. Both class I and class II loci were covered by HLA typing, at four-digit resolution. Typing coverage differed by locus: A, B, C, DRB1 and DQB1 were typed in roughly 629-640 donors, DQA1 in about 510, DPA1 in nearly 610, and DPB1 in about 450. Because of strong linkage in the cohort, five DR-DQ haplotypes were treated as single units for association and clustering. On average, 235,054 unique TCR beta nucleotide sequences were sequenced per donor among fewer than 500 genotyped donors of the cohort, with roughly 19% of those sequences being non-productive. What the research found in general, with its limitations: In a later analysis, TCR association rates were found to vary across HLA loci, with the most associated TCRs seen for DRB1 alleles and the fewest for HLA-C alleles. According to a later genetic analysis, donors in an Asian-associated ancestry cluster had fewer N-insertions in productive TCRs than the roughly 700-donor mean. In a later analysis, HLA-associated TCR beta chains showed more clonal expansion and lower generation probabilities than non-associated chains that were equally common. A further reported finding was that TCR beta sequences accurately predicted the HLA-A and HLA-B alleles for most subjects in the first cohort. Strong co-occurrence of HLA alleles, especially DR and DQ, made assigning TCR associations to individual alleles difficult. Correlated functional status among segregating V segments might be attributable to linkage disequilibrium, but an unknown experimental factor could not be ruled out. This cohort had only TCR beta chains sequenced, and the lack of alpha or paired-chain data limited which features could be detected. In a later genetic analysis, a missense DCLRE1C variant was associated with V-gene and J-gene trimming of TCR beta chains, and the association was replicated in an independent cohort. Broadly in line with IMGT annotations, most TCR beta V segments showed up in productive rearrangements about 87% or about 30% of the time in an earlier analysis of 450 to 600 of the donors. Immune exposure information for the cohort was limited to CMV serostatus. Presence/absence analyses assumed roughly uniform sequencing depth across donors, an assumption that may not hold. The sequencing pipeline was judged likely to have produced a cluster of highly shared sequence variants as a technical artifact. A later analysis found that most CMV-associated TCR beta chains appeared HLA-restricted, with HLA associations seemingly driven largely by CMV exposure. Because some donors lacked HLA typing at each locus, the association tests relied only on the typed subset. A later analysis reported that several top co-occurrence clusters appeared linked to parvovirus B19, influenza, CMV and Epstein-Barr virus. The authors suggested that the approach could potentially be extended to other disease states and immunological phenotypes. Three of the identified cytomegalovirus-associated TCR beta chains were confirmed in vitro to be specific for cytomegalovirus antigens. Cytomegalovirus status was reported to be diagnosed by the classifier with high specificity and sensitivity in both the original and validation cohorts. Because counts were too low, seventeen rarely observed V segments, including chromosome 9 orphons, were left out of the earlier analysis of 587 of the donors. The study listed 164 TCR beta chains as associated with cytomegalovirus. In a later analysis, some 17,000 TCR beta sequences were associated with specific HLA alleles at a false discovery rate of 0.05. Because the 87-base-pair reads could not distinguish some IMGT-functional V segments, including TRBV6-2 and TRBV6-3, those segments were excluded. While some public TCRs were present in many individuals, most TCR sequences turned up only very rarely across donors.

Receptor amplification or capture employed the immunoSEQ multiplex PCR assay. A mixture of 60 forward primers for TCR Vbeta segments and 13 reverse primers for TCR Jbeta segments was used in the multiplex PCR. A multiplex PCR assay on genomic DNA amplified the CDR3 region of rearranged TCR beta genes. Amplified TCR beta libraries were sequenced as 87-base-pair reads on the Illumina HiSeq System. The paper's data handling went like this. Across the roughly 600 repertoires, a later analysis counted 80 million or so unique TCR beta chains, roughly 11 million of which were shared by at least two donors. To remove PCR and sequencing errors, raw reads were error-corrected and collapsed into unique sequences using a nearest-neighbor algorithm that merged closely related sequences. CDR3 sequences were aligned to IMGT reference sequences to assign V, D and J gene segments. For a sequence to be retained, a match of at least six nucleotides to both a V gene segment and a J gene segment was required. Rearrangements were called productive when the CDR3 lacked stop codons and stayed in frame with V and J; all others were non-productive. Following IMGT convention, CDR3 was defined as the stretch from the second conserved V-encoded cysteine to the conserved J-encoded phenylalanine. Sequences without an unambiguous match to a single V gene segment were excluded from the earlier analysis of about 640 of the donors. An earlier analysis of approximately 590 of the donors classified V segments as functional when productive rearrangements were above 56.7% and as segregating when the standard deviation between donors was above 5%. A statistical classification framework was built for diagnosing cytomegalovirus status from the catalog of TCR beta chain sequences. In a later analysis, V and J genes were assigned by comparing TCR nucleotide sequences against IMGT/GENE-DB human TR gene sequences. A later analysis assigned CDR3 sequences and most-parsimonious VDJ recombination scenarios with the TCRdist pipeline. In a later analysis, each TCR beta chain was defined by its CDR3 amino acid sequence together with its V-gene family, and reads without a unique V-gene family were excluded. As a way to deal with suspected cross-contamination and a sequencing artifact, a later analysis dropped hundreds of nucleotide sequences that were highly shared and had low generation probability. In a later analysis, a clonal expansion index for each public chain was calculated from normalized within-repertoire ranks of inferred template counts. A later analysis computed generation probabilities with a VDJ recombination model fitted to out-of-frame rearrangements, and checked the results against IGoR. Hypergeometric tests were used in a later analysis to score TCR-TCR, TCR-HLA and TCR-CMV co-occurrence, with a repertoire-size bias correction applied to the TCR pairs. To estimate false discovery rates, a later analysis permuted the HLA or CMV assignments 20 times. In a later analysis, co-occurring TCRs were grouped using DBSCAN, and TCRdist sequence similarity was added for clustering within HLA-allele-positive subsets. For co-occurrence clustering, repertoires with fewer than 30,000 or more than 120,000 public chains were excluded, along with five repertoires with anomalous nucleotide sharing. Not all clones reach the TCRdb copy of this immuneACCESS table, which keeps in-frame sequences only. Checked studies attribute under half of the gap to unresolved V genes and leave the rest unexplained. The V and J calls and the clone size are those of that table, but D and trimming were determined from the DNA. The sample has 150,000 to 250,000 clones on record, around 83% of them singletons. Clones ranked in the top ten supply roughly 6% of the sample.

The cohort was made up of around 720 healthy bone marrow donors. All cohort members were sampled while nominally healthy, although unrecorded immune exposures were likely present. The donor tested CMV seropositive and was one of the 289 seropositive cohort members. Every donor gave a peripheral blood sample, and the peripheral blood mononuclear cells from that sample were used for TCR beta sequencing. Genomic DNA extraction from the blood cell samples was performed with the Qiagen DNeasy Blood Extraction Kit. Notes on this clone: The antigen it binds to is not known. There are no base qualities to consult, and no much larger clone falls within one base.

The CDR3 starts with the cysteine, ends with the phenylalanine, and has 14 residues. Only the CDR3 DNA is retained, 42 bases long and in frame from the first base. Trimming removed 0 bases from V and 2 bases from J, leaving 8 bases between the germline ends. The CDR1 and CDR2 encoded by the germline V gene (reference sequence) are SGHNT and YYREEE. The source of this sequence is a woman in her 50s in good health and CMV-seropositive. The sequence is built from TRBV5-4 and TRBJ1-2; no D gene can be assigned with confidence. The source material was PBMCs. The bases are TGTGCCAGCAGCTTGGATGGAGGGAACTATGGCTACACCTTC. This sequence encodes CASSLDGGNYGYTF.